The 14 T cell receptor beta chains in this list originate from one sample, sequenced in a study of regulatory T cells in long-lasting Graves disease. CDR3 regions were amplified by Arm-PCR using iRepertoire HTBI primers to build TCR beta libraries. From the multiplex PCR reads, TCRdb called clonotypes with MiXCR, one entry per CDR3 protein. The sample lists roughly 610,000 distinct CDR3 sequences; approximately 15% were seen once. The time point: newly diagnosed GD, antithyroid drugs for less than 3 months. PBMC-extracted RNA yielded the TCR library. The data were also submitted as part of a second study, on T cells in Graves' hyperthyroidism and ophthalmopathy.

The sequences come from peripheral blood mononuclear cells (PBMCs), collected at new diagnosis, from a patient treated with antithyroid drugs. These receptors were taken from a woman under 40 with Graves disease.

This chain connects TRBV9 to TRBJ2-7; 14 bases align to TRBD2. The V and J ends lost 3 bases and 7 bases, in that order; junction bases with no gene match: 6. This CDR3 has 15 amino acids. CDR1 and CDR2 from the germline V gene are SGDLS and YYNGEE. The CDR3 here is CASSGGLAGVGEQYF. CDR3 bases: TGTGCCAGCAGCGGGGGACTAGCGGGAGTAGGGGAGCAGTACTTC.

In this sample, this clonotype turned up many times. This sequence joins TRBV7-2 and TRBJ2-5, with TRBD2 matching 7 bases. The CDR3 is 15 amino acids. After removal of 4 bases from V and 7 bases from J, the junction contained 12 bases not matched to a gene. The germline V gene has CDR1 SGHTA and CDR2 FQGNSA. The CDR3 reads CASSSPGLPAGTQYF. Here the CDR3 DNA reads TGTGCCAGCAGCTCACCGGGACTACCCGCGGGGACCCAGTACTTC.

This clonotype showed up just a few times. The J gene is TRBJ2-4, the V gene TRBV6-2 or TRBV6-3; D gene uncertain. Trimming removed 6 bases from V and 12 bases from J, with 15 bases in between. Germline V gene lookup returns CDR1 MNHEY and CDR2 SVGEGT. The CDR3 is 12 amino acids. CDR3 region: CASRFMAVTQYF. The CDR3 region has the DNA TGTGCCAGCAGGTTTATGGCAGTCACTCAGTACTTC.

The sample holds many counts of this clonotype. The chain is built from TRBV11-1 and TRBJ1-1; D unresolved. The CDR3 extends over 14 amino acids. Germline lookup yields CDR1 SGHAT and CDR2 FQDESV (reference sequence). Trimming removed 5 bases at V and 3 bases at J, with 13 bases between. CDR3 protein: CASSRTRQDTEAFF. The DNA of the CDR3 is TGTGCCAGCAGCAGAACCCGACAAGACACTGAAGCTTTCTTT.

This clonotype was seen more than once but under ten times. The V call is TRBV5-1, the J call TRBJ2-3, with TRBD2 matching 9 bases. CDR3 length: 16 residues. The ends lost 4 bases at V and 7 bases at J; junction bases unmatched: 13. The germline V gene encodes CDR1 SGHRS and CDR2 YFSETQ. The CDR3 loop reads CASSGISGRTPYTQYF. In DNA, the CDR3 is TGCGCCAGCAGCGGAATAAGCGGGAGGACCCCTTATACGCAGTATTTT.

Many counts were recorded for this clonotype. The V call is TRBV6-2 or TRBV6-3, the J call TRBJ1-4, with 10 positions matching TRBD1. The CDR3 covers 14 residues. CDR1 is MNHEY and CDR2 is SVGEGT in the germline V gene. Losses at the gene ends were 0 bases for V and 14 bases for J; bases not matched to a gene: 6. Written as DNA, the CDR3 is TGTGCCAGCAGTTACTCTGGGACAGGGGAGTTTCTGTTTTTT. This gives the protein CASSYSGTGEFLFF.

This clonotype was picked up many times. The chain recombines TRBV28 with TRBJ1-2, with D perhaps matching TRBD1 (5 bases). V lost 6 bases, J lost 7 bases, and 21 bases lay in between. The CDR3 has 15 amino acids. Germline CDR1 and CDR2: MDHEN and SYDVKM. The CDR3 sequence: CASSPPGTGYGGYTF. For the CDR3, the DNA is TGTGCCAGCAGCCCACCCGGGACGGGATACGGTGGCTACACCTTC.

This clonotype appeared a few times. V gene TRBV20-1 combines with J gene TRBJ1-5, with 12 positions matching TRBD1. The CDR3 loop spans 15 amino acids. Unmatched junction bases numbered 10, after V lost 6 bases and J lost 7 bases. The germline V gene has CDR1 DFQATT and CDR2 SNEGSKA (reference sequence). CDR3 loop: CSALGQGAAWQPQHF. In nucleotides, the CDR3 is TGCAGTGCATTGGGACAGGGGGCTGCGTGGCAGCCCCAGCATTTT.

The rearrangement joins TRBV28 to TRBJ1-3; D ambiguous. Trimming took off 5 bases at V and 2 bases at J, with 16 bases between the two ends. Per the germline V gene, CDR1 is MDHEN and CDR2 is SYDVKM. The CDR3 runs to 16 residues. CDR3 sequence (DNA): TGTGCCAGCAGTCTTGCCCGGTCTGGGGCTGGAAACACCATATATTTT. Translated: CASSLARSGAGNTIYF.

V and J are TRBV6-2 or TRBV6-3 and TRBJ2-2, with 7 bases matching TRBD1. The V segment lost 2 bases and the J segment 5 bases; nucleotides outside the gene matches: 5. Germline V gene data show CDR1 as MNHEY and CDR2 as SVGEGT. The CDR3 runs to 15 residues. The DNA of the CDR3 is TGTGCCAGCAGTTACGAGGGGGCGCGAACCGGGGAGCTGTTTTTT. Its translation is CASSYEGARTGELFF.

The J gene is TRBJ1-2, the V gene TRBV7-9; D is ambiguous. V was pared by 2 bases and J by 6 bases, with 25 bases between. Looked up from germline, CDR1 is SEHNR and CDR2 is FQNEAQ (reference sequence). The CDR3 runs 18 residues. CDR3 in DNA: TGTGCCAGCAGCTTAAGTATTGTGGCGGACGTTATGGATAATGGCTACACCTTC. This encodes CASSLSIVADVMDNGYTF.

This clonotype was recorded many times. The chain recombines TRBV6-1 with TRBJ2-2, with 7 nucleotides matching TRBD2. V trimming: 11 bases; J trimming: 1 base; junction bases outside the gene matches: 1. CDR1 is MNHNS and CDR2 is SASEGT in the germline V gene. This CDR3 has 12 residues. The CDR3 here is CASSGNTGELFF. The CDR3 DNA sequence: TGTGCCTCTAGCGGGAACACCGGGGAGCTGTTTTTT.

This clonotype was found many times. The chain has TRBV2 and TRBJ2-1; D assignment may be TRBD1 or TRBD2 (5 bases each). Germline CDR1 is SNHLY and CDR2 is FYNNEI. This CDR3 has 13 residues. Trimming stripped 3 bases from V and 9 bases from J, with 12 bases between. The CDR3 spells CASSDGGSAEQFF. CDR3 in DNA: TGTGCCAGCAGTGATGGGGGTAGCGCTGAGCAGTTCTTC.

This clonotype was detected ten times or more. This chain links TRBV10-3 with TRBJ2-1; TRBD2 aligns across 7 bases. Germline V gives CDR1 ENHRY, CDR2 SYGVKD. There are 14 residues in the CDR3. The ends lost 4 bases at V and 7 bases at J; junction bases unmatched: 7. The DNA for the CDR3 is TGTGCCATCAGTGGGTCGGGGAGGGAGAATGAGCAGTTCTTC. It is translated as CAISGSGRENEQFF.